This T cell receptor (beta chain) was found in a study of PD-1 blockade in classical Hodgkin lymphoma. The V gene's germline CDR1 is SGDLS and CDR2 YYNGEE. The V end lost 2 bases, the J end lost 1 base, and 11 bases lay between the germline ends. The length of the CDR3 is 15 residues. Using immunoSEQ multiplex PCR, the repertoire was profiled, and TCRdb retains in-frame clones only, with some absent. The sample holds about 6,900 clones, roughly 90% seen once. Time point described: cycle 4 day 1 (C4D1), after 6 weeks of nivolumab. Every patient experienced relapse after autologous stem cell transplantation, and brentuximab vedotin exposure varied.

V usage is TRBV9 and J usage is TRBJ2-3, with D perhaps TRBD2 (6 bases). This sequence originates from a human donor with classical Hodgkin lymphoma. The sample consisted of peripheral blood mononuclear cells (PBMCs), taken before the fourth cycle of nivolumab. CDR3 protein: CASSVTGLRTDTQYF. The CDR3 DNA follows: TGTGCCAGCAGCGTTACGGGACTGCGCACAGATACGCAGTATTTT.